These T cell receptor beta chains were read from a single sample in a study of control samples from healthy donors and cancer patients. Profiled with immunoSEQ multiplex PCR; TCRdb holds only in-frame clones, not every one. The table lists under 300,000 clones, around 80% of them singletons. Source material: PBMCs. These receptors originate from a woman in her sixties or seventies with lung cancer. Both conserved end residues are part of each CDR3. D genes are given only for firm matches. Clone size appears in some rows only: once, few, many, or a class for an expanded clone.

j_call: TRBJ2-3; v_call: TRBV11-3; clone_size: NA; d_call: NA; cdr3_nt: TGTGCCAGCAGCTTAGACTCTGGCTACGGCGCAGATACGCAGTATTTT; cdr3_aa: CASSLDSGYGADTQYF
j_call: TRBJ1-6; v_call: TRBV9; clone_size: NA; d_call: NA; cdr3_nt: TGTGCCAGCAGGGAGGACTATAATTCACCCCTCCACTTT; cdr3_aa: CASREDYNSPLHF
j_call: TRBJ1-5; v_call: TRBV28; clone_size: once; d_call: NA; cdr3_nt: TGTGCCAGCAGTTCCCCTCCGGGCTCCAGGGCGGGTCAGCCCCAGCATTTT; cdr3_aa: CASSSPPGSRAGQPQHF
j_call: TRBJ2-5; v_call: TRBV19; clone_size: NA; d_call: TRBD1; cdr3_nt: TGTGCCAGTACCCTGACAGGGCTCGGAAAGACCCAGTACTTC; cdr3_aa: CASTLTGLGKTQYF
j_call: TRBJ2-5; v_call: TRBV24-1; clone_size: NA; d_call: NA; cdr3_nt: TGTGCCACCAGTGAGTCCGGGACATCGGGGCAAGAGACCCAGTACTTC; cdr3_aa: CATSESGTSGQETQYF
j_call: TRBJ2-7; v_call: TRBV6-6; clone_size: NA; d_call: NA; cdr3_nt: TGTGCCAGCACTTACCACAGGGCAGCCTACGAGCAGTACTTC; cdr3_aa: CASTYHRAAYEQYF
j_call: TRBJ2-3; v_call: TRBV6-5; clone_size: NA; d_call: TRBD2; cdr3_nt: TGTGCCAGCAACGGACTAGCGGGAAACACAGATACGCAGTATTTT; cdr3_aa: CASNGLAGNTDTQYF
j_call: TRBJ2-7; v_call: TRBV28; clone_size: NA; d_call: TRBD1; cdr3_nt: TGTGCCAGCAGTTTATCGACAGGGTTATCCTACGAGCAGTACTTC; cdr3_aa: CASSLSTGLSYEQYF
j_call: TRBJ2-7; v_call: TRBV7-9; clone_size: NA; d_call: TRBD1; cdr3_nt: TGTGCCAGCAGCTTAAACGGGGGACAGGGGGCCTACGAGCAGTACTTC; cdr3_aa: CASSLNGGQGAYEQYF
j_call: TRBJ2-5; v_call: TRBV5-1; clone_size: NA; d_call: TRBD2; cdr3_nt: TGCGCCAGCAGCCCAGGACTAGCGGGGCGAGAGACCCAGTACTTC; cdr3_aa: CASSPGLAGRETQYF
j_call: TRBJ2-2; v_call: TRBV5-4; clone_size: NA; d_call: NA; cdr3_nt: TGTGCCAGCGCCACGGCAGGGCACACCGGGGAGCTGTTTTTT; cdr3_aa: CASATAGHTGELFF
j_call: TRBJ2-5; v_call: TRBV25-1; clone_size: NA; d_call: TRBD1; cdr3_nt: TGTGCCAGCAGTGGCCGGGTGGGACAGCATTCCGGGACCCAGTACTTC; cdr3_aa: CASSGRVGQHSGTQYF
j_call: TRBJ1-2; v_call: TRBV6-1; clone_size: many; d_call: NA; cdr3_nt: TGTGCCAGCAGTGACAGCAAATCTTGGTATGGCTACACCTTC; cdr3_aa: CASSDSKSWYGYTF
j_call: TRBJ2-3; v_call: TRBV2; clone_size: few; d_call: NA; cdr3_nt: TGTGCCAGCACTAACCCGGGCCTGGAGGCAGATACGCAGTATTTT; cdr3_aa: CASTNPGLEADTQYF
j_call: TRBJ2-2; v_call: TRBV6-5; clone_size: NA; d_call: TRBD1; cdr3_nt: TGTGCCAGCATAACGGGACAGGGGATAATCGGGGAGCTGTTTTTT; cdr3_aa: CASITGQGIIGELFF
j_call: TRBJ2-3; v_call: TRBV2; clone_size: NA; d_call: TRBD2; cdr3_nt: TGTGCCAGCAGTGAAGCGCTAGCGGGAGTTTCCGATACGCAGTATTTT; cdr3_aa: CASSEALAGVSDTQYF
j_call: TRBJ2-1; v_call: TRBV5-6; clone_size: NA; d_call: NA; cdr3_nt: TGTGCCAGCAGCTTGGTGTACAATGAGCAGTTCTTC; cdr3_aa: CASSLVYNEQFF
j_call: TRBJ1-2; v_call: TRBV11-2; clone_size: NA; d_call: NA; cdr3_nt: TGTGCCAGCAGCTCCTTCACAGTTAACTATGGCTACACCTTC; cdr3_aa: CASSSFTVNYGYTF
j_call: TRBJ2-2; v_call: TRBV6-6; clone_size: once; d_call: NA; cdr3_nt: TGTGCCAGCAGTTACGGGGGCTCACACACCGGGGAGCTGTTTTTT; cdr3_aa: CASSYGGSHTGELFF
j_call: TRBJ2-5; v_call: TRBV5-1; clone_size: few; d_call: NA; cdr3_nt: TGCGCCAGCAGCTTGGCCCTAGAGACCCAGTACTTC; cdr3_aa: CASSLALETQYF
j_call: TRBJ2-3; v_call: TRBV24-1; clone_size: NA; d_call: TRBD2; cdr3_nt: TGTGCCACCAGTGGTTGGACTAGCGGGAAAACAGATACGCAGTATTTT; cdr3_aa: CATSGWTSGKTDTQYF